The 19 T cell receptor beta chains below were found in one sample sequenced in a study of shared clonotypes between healthy human individuals. Data came from immunoSEQ multiplex PCR; TCRdb stores just in-frame clones and leaves some out. The table has 2 million to 2.5 million clones, just over 90% seen once. The material sequenced was naive CD4+ T cells from PBMCs. Subset of the sample: CD45RA+ positively selected. The source of these receptors is a man between 18 and 35 years old in good health. Some clones in this sample may be carry-over from other donors' samples.

The chain carries TRBV29-1 and TRBJ2-3, with a weak D call TRBD1 (6 bases). Germline lookup yields CDR1 SQVTM and CDR2 ANQGSEA. The ends were cut back, 5 bases at V and 2 bases at J, with 14 bases in the middle. The CDR3 contains 14 residues. CDR3 nucleotides: TGCAGCGTTCGGACAGCGACCGTCACAGATACGCAGTATTTT. It is translated as CSVRTATVTDTQYF.

To note about this clone: This sample also contains other DNA sequences that code for the same CDR3. The rearrangement links TRBV7-9 to TRBJ2-7, with TRBD1 matching over 9 bases. The CDR3 covers 15 residues. Germline values: CDR1 SEHNR, CDR2 FQNEAQ (reference sequence). After removal of 0 bases from V and 1 base from J, the junction contained 1 base not matched to a gene. The CDR3 reads CASSLAGTGSYEQYF. The CDR3 coding sequence is TGTGCCAGCAGCTTAGCCGGGACAGGGTCCTACGAGCAGTACTTC.

This chain links TRBV4-1 with TRBJ1-2, with 8 bases that match TRBD1. The CDR3 runs to 14 residues. CDR1 and CDR2 from the germline V gene are MGHRA and YSYEKL. The junction had 4 bases not matched to a gene; V was cut back by 3 bases and J by 4 bases. This chain's CDR3 is CASSHLGTGYGYTF. The CDR3 DNA sequence: TGCGCCAGCAGCCATCTCGGGACAGGCTATGGCTACACCTTC.

The genes are TRBV6-1 and TRBJ2-2; unclear D gene. The CDR3 spans 15 residues. Germline V gene data show CDR1 as MNHNS and CDR2 as SASEGT. Trimming removed 7 bases from V and 3 bases from J, with 15 bases in between. DNA of the CDR3: TGTGCCAGCAACCCCCTCGGACCATACACCGGGGAGCTGTTTTTT. It yields the protein CASNPLGPYTGELFF.

Points on this clone: This sample also contains other DNA sequences that code for the same CDR3. The chain has TRBV7-9 and TRBJ1-1; D not certain. Germline CDR1 is SEHNR and CDR2 is FQNEAQ (reference sequence). CDR3 size: 12 residues. Trimming removed 1 base at V and 5 bases at J, with 5 bases between. The CDR3 DNA is TGTGCCAGCAGCTTAGTCAGTACTGAAGCTTTCTTT. It is translated as CASSLVSTEAFF.

The rearrangement joins TRBV7-9 to TRBJ2-2; D is possibly TRBD2 (6 bases). Looked up from germline, CDR1 is SEHNR and CDR2 is FQNEAQ (reference sequence). The CDR3 is made up of 16 amino acids. Between the trimmed V and J ends, which lost 6 bases and 7 bases, there was a span of 21 bases. Written as DNA, the CDR3 is TGTGCCAGCAGTCCCCAGGCAACGGGAGTGAGCGGGGAGCTGTTTTTT. Translation gives CASSPQATGVSGELFF.

This clone was detected once. V and J are TRBV27 and TRBJ1-4, with 9 bases fitting TRBD1. The CDR3 has 14 residues. J lost 8 bases, V lost 5 bases, and 6 bases had no gene match. Germline values: CDR1 MNHEY, CDR2 SMNVEV (reference sequence). CDR3 DNA: TGTGCCAGCAGTAAGACAGGGGGTATAGAAAAACTGTTTTTT. This translates into CASSKTGGIEKLFF. Full variable domain (rest looked up from reference TRBV27 and TRBJ1-4): EAQVTQNPRYLITVTGKKLTVTCSQNMNHEYMSWYRQDPGLGLRQIYYSMNVEVTDKGDVPEGYKVSRKEKRNFPLILESPSPNQTSLYFCASSKTGGIEKLFFGSGTQLSVL.

V gene TRBV2 combines with J gene TRBJ2-7; the D gene could be TRBD1 or TRBD2 (5 bases each). The CDR3 sequence is 14 residues long. Germline V gene sequence: CDR1 SNHLY, CDR2 FYNNEI. Trimming removed 7 bases at V and 4 bases at J, with 17 bases between. As DNA, the CDR3 is TGTGCCAGCACCGGCGCCGGGGCGTATTACGAGCAGTACTTC. This gives the protein CASTGAGAYYEQYF.

This chain connects TRBV9 to TRBJ2-5; D is perhaps TRBD2 (6 bases). Near its end, the DNA agrees better with TRBJ2-7, so the J call may be wrong. The CDR3 is 15 residues long. Looked up from germline, CDR1 is SGDLS and CDR2 is YYNGEE. CDR3 loop: CASSLGGGVSYEQYF. The CDR3 DNA reads TGTGCCAGCAGCCTGGGCGGAGGGGTGTCCTACGAGCAGTACTTC.

V gene TRBV5-8 combines with J gene TRBJ2-1, with TRBD2 matching over 15 bases. The CDR3 loop spans 16 amino acids. Looked up from germline, CDR1 is SGHTS and CDR2 is YDEGEE. V lost 1 base and J lost 9; bases outside the gene matches: 5. The CDR3 is CASSLKGLAGGFEQFF. The CDR3, as DNA: TGTGCCAGCAGCTTGAAGGGACTAGCGGGAGGTTTTGAGCAGTTCTTC.

The V call is TRBV28, the J call TRBJ1-4; tentative D call: TRBD1 (5 bases). Deletions cut 3 bases from V and 2 bases from J, with 10 bases between. This CDR3 contains 15 residues. Germline loops: CDR1 MDHEN, CDR2 SYDVKM. The DNA of the CDR3 is TGTGCCAGCAGTTTTTTAGAGGGGACTAATGAAAAACTGTTTTTT. Its protein product is CASSFLEGTNEKLFF.

V usage is TRBV7-8 and J usage is TRBJ2-7, with D possibly TRBD1 on 5 matching bases. Germline V gene lookup returns CDR1 SGHVS and CDR2 FQNEAQ. The CDR3 has 16 amino acids. Trimming removed 0 bases from V and 6 bases from J, with 18 bases in between. For the CDR3, the DNA is TGTGCCAGCAGCTTAGCGATTTGGCAGGGATTCGGCGAGCAGTACTTC. Residues: CASSLAIWQGFGEQYF.

This chain joins TRBV28 and TRBJ2-1, with 10 bases lining up with TRBD2. CDR3 size: 15 residues. The ends lost 4 bases at V and 9 bases at J; junction bases unmatched: 9. Germline V gene data show CDR1 as MDHEN and CDR2 as SYDVKM. CDR3 region: CASSSQAGGGLEQFF. The DNA of the CDR3 is TGTGCCAGCAGTTCCCAAGCGGGAGGGGGCCTTGAGCAGTTCTTC.

The rearrangement links TRBV6-1 to TRBJ2-7; 15 bases match TRBD2. V lost 4 bases to trimming and J lost 3 bases; unmatched junction nucleotides: 7. CDR1 is MNHNS and CDR2 is SASEGT in the germline V gene. The CDR3 has 17 amino acids. The CDR3 DNA reads TGTGCCAGCAGTGGGGGGACTAGCGGGAGGTCGAGCTACGAGCAGTACTTC. Its translation: CASSGGTSGRSSYEQYF.

This clone appeared a single time. Other DNA sequences from this sample encode an identical CDR3 as well. The chain employs TRBV9 and TRBJ2-1, with TRBD2 matching over 7 bases. This CDR3 has 15 amino acids. Germline lookup yields CDR1 SGDLS and CDR2 YYNGEE. V was clipped by 0 bases and J by 1 base; unmatched bases: 1. The DNA of the CDR3 is TGTGCCAGCAGCGTAGGGGGAGGGTCCTACAATGAGCAGTTCTTC. Amino acid sequence: CASSVGGGSYNEQFF. The full variable domain, its missing parts supplied by reference TRBV9 and TRBJ2-1, is DSGVTQTPKHLITATGQRVTLRCSPRSGDLSVYWYQQSLDQGLQFLIQYYNGEERAKGNILERFSAQQFPDLHSELNLSSLELGDSALYFCASSVGGGSYNEQFFGPGTRLTVL.

This chain uses TRBV30 with TRBJ1-5; 8 bases are a match to TRBD1. The germline CDR1 and CDR2 sequences are GTSNPN and SVGIG (reference sequence). V was clipped by 8 bases and J by 4 bases; unmatched bases: 7. The CDR3 spans 13 residues. Here the CDR3 DNA reads TGTGCCCTTGACAGGGGCTTTAATCAGCCCCAGCATTTT. Translating it yields CALDRGFNQPQHF.

The chain employs TRBV30 and TRBJ2-7, with a tentative D call TRBD2 (6 bases). The germline V gene encodes CDR1 GTSNPN and CDR2 SVGIG (reference sequence). V lost 0 bases to trimming and J lost 4 bases, with 19 bases between them. The CDR3 contains 16 residues. CDR3 residues: CAWSVVGTPGVYEQYF. CDR3 nucleotide sequence: TGTGCCTGGAGTGTAGTTGGAACACCGGGGGTATACGAGCAGTACTTC.

This clone has a single count. The chain uses TRBV7-2 and TRBJ1-4, with D possibly TRBD1 on 5 matching bases. The length of the CDR3 is 15 residues. V was cut by 5 bases and J by 7 bases, with 17 bases left in between. Germline CDR1 is SGHTA and CDR2 is FQGNSA. CDR3 DNA sequence: TGTGCCAGCAGCCTCGCCCCAGGGCGCATTGAAAAACTGTTTTTT. It yields the protein CASSLAPGRIEKLFF.

On this clone: Other DNA sequences in the same sample also yield this CDR3. The genes are TRBV10-3 and TRBJ2-2; TRBD1 might be the D (5 bases). The CDR3 loop spans 14 amino acids. V was cut by 3 bases and J by 5 bases, with 10 bases left in between. Germline CDR1 and CDR2: ENHRY and SYGVKD. CDR3 residues: CAISEGRDTGELFF. The CDR3 region has the DNA TGTGCCATCAGTGAAGGCAGGGATACCGGGGAGCTGTTTTTT.